This T cell receptor (beta chain) comes out of a study of Graves' ophthalmopathy and Graves' hyperthyroidism. General study points: The model forecast ophthalmopathy progression, reaching roughly 64% sensitivity and about 75% specificity. In blood appeared most of the expanded thyroid clonotypes whose frequency exceeded 0.001.

Amplification targeted the TCR beta CDR3 regions, with RNA transcripts as the source material. First-round RT-PCR used HTBI primers; second-round multiplex PCR followed. TCRdb reprocessed the multiplex PCR reads via MiXCR and lists one record per CDR3 protein. The data hold approximately 1.2 million distinct CDR3 sequences, with 36% observed a single time. The CDR3 has 14 residues. Germline values: CDR1 DFQATT, CDR2 SNEGSKA (reference sequence). Between the trimmed V and J ends, which lost 3 bases and 0 bases, there was a span of 11 bases. This clonotype appeared many times. The antigen is undetermined.

This clonotype was sampled from an adult man with Graves' hyperthyroidism. The chain combines TRBV20-1 with TRBJ2-5, with D possibly being TRBD2 (5 bases). The specimen was peripheral blood or thyroid tissue (not recorded which). CDR3 in amino acids: CSASFTGDQETQYF. In DNA form, the CDR3 reads TGCAGTGCTAGTTTTACCGGGGACCAAGAGACCCAGTACTTC.